A selection of T cell receptor beta chains follows, all from one sample in a study of blood T cell repertoires in COVID-19. Here immunoSEQ multiplex PCR was the method, and the copy in TCRdb shows in-frame clones only, minus some. The data contain approximately 240,000 clones, less than 85% of them singletons. The source material was peripheral blood. These receptors were obtained from a woman older than 75 with active or convalescent COVID-19. The CDR3 runs from the conserved cysteine through the conserved F or W. D genes are given only for firm matches.

J gene: TRBJ1-5; V gene: TRBV18; D gene: TRBD1; CDR3 protein: CASSPGQVGQPQHF; CDR3 DNA: TGTGCCAGCTCACCGGGACAGGTGGGACAGCCCCAGCATTTT
J gene: TRBJ2-1; V gene: TRBV19; D gene: -; CDR3 protein: CASSNIGDSLQFF; CDR3 DNA: TGTGCCAGTAGTAATATAGGAGACAGCTTGCAGTTCTTC
J gene: TRBJ2-5; V gene: TRBV11-2; D gene: TRBD2; CDR3 protein: CASSLGLAGGETQYF; CDR3 DNA: TGTGCCAGCAGCCTTGGACTAGCGGGAGGGGAGACCCAGTACTTC
J gene: TRBJ2-3; V gene: TRBV5-8; D gene: -; CDR3 protein: CASSFGLIKDTQYF; CDR3 DNA: TGTGCCAGCAGCTTCGGACTCATTAAAGATACGCAGTATTTT
J gene: TRBJ2-7; V gene: TRBV20-1; D gene: -; CDR3 protein: CSAPGDDQQYF; CDR3 DNA: TGCAGTGCGCCGGGGGATGACCAGCAGTACTTC
J gene: TRBJ2-7; V gene: TRBV5-1; D gene: -; CDR3 protein: CASSLSLTSSYEQYF; CDR3 DNA: TGCGCCAGCAGCCTGTCCCTTACCAGCTCCTACGAGCAGTACTTC
J gene: TRBJ2-1; V gene: TRBV7-2; D gene: -; CDR3 protein: CASSFIHGYNEQFF; CDR3 DNA: TGTGCCAGCAGCTTTATCCACGGCTACAATGAGCAGTTCTTC
J gene: TRBJ1-5; V gene: TRBV19; D gene: TRBD1; CDR3 protein: CASMADRGLANNQPQHF; CDR3 DNA: TGTGCCAGTATGGCGGACAGGGGGCTGGCGAACAATCAGCCCCAGCATTTT
J gene: TRBJ1-2; V gene: TRBV28; D gene: -; CDR3 protein: CASSLSYYGYTF; CDR3 DNA: TGTGCCAGCAGTTTGTCCTACTATGGCTACACCTTC
J gene: TRBJ1-5; V gene: TRBV27; D gene: TRBD1; CDR3 protein: CASSSLWGVDRVAQPQHF; CDR3 DNA: TGTGCCAGCAGTTCTTTATGGGGGGTAGACAGGGTCGCTCAGCCCCAGCATTTT
J gene: TRBJ1-6; V gene: TRBV10-3; D gene: -; CDR3 protein: CAISESGGLSSPLHF; CDR3 DNA: TGTGCCATCAGTGAGTCGGGGGGGTTGAGCTCACCCCTCCACTTT
J gene: TRBJ2-3; V gene: TRBV2; D gene: TRBD2; CDR3 protein: CASRAPLAGTDTQYF; CDR3 DNA: TGTGCCAGCAGGGCCCCACTAGCGGGAACAGATACGCAGTATTTT
J gene: TRBJ2-2; V gene: TRBV5-4; D gene: -; CDR3 protein: CASSPGGTGNTGELFF; CDR3 DNA: TGTGCCAGCAGCCCAGGCGGGACGGGAAACACCGGGGAGCTGTTTTTT